This passage covers 21 T cell receptor beta chains from one sample sequenced in a study of blood T cell repertoires in COVID-19. Clones were read by immunoSEQ multiplex PCR, and TCRdb kept only the in-frame ones, dropping some. The profile covers about 99,000 clones, with about 88% appearing a single time and about 5.1% taken by the ten largest. Sequencing was performed on peripheral blood. The receptors originated from a human donor in a cohort sampled during active COVID-19.

This clone was counted a single time. The V and J genes are TRBV19 and TRBJ2-1; 11 bases match TRBD2. Germline V gene sequence: CDR1 LNHDA, CDR2 SQIVND (reference sequence). CDR3 length equals 14 residues. The V and J ends lost 5 bases and 8 bases, in that order; junction bases with no gene match: 5. The CDR3 coding sequence is TGTGCCAGTAGTCTACTAGCGGGAGTCGATGAGCAGTTCTTC. Translated: CASSLLAGVDEQFF.

V is TRBV28 and J is TRBJ2-7; D is possibly TRBD2 (6 bases). Germline assignment: CDR1 MDHEN and CDR2 SYDVKM. There are 15 residues in the CDR3. The V gene lost 6 bases and the J gene lost 3 bases, with 18 bases spanning the gap. CDR3 sequence: CASRKAGPSYYEQYF. The CDR3 DNA is TGTGCCAGCAGAAAAGCGGGCCCATCCTACTACGAGCAGTACTTC.

The chain joins TRBV4-1 to TRBJ2-3; 8 bases align to TRBD2. CDR1 and CDR2 (germline): MGHRA, YSYEKL. The CDR3 covers 18 residues. The V gene end was trimmed by 2 bases and the J gene end by 1 base; junction bases not matched to a gene: 11. The CDR3 reads CASSQRLAGRSGTDTQYF. DNA of the CDR3: TGCGCCAGCAGCCAAAGGCTAGCGGGCCGTTCTGGCACAGATACGCAGTATTTT.

The V gene is TRBV2, the J gene TRBJ1-4; D might be TRBD1 (5 bases). The CDR3 extends over 16 amino acids. Trimming cost V 3 bases and J 0 bases, with 11 bases left between them. Germline V gene lookup returns CDR1 SNHLY and CDR2 FYNNEI. CDR3 sequence: CASSDPGRATNEKLFF. In DNA form, the CDR3 reads TGTGCCAGCAGTGATCCCGGCAGGGCAACTAATGAAAAACTGTTTTTT.

CDR3 DNA: TGTGCCTACCCGGGACAGGGTTCGGATTCTATCTATGGCTACACCTTC. Translated: CAYPGQGSDSIYGYTF. V gene TRBV7-9 combines with J gene TRBJ1-2; 9 bases are a match to TRBD1. The CDR3 totals 16 residues. Per the germline V gene, CDR1 is SEHNR and CDR2 is FQNEAQ (reference sequence). The V gene end was trimmed by 11 bases and the J gene end by 4 bases; junction bases not matched to a gene: 17.

This clone was recorded once. Here the CDR3 reads CASSGTSGSQPYNEQFF. The CDR3 nucleotides are TGTGCCAGCAGCGGGACTAGCGGGAGTCAGCCCTACAATGAGCAGTTCTTC. This rearrangement joins TRBV7-9 to TRBJ2-1, with 14 positions matching TRBD2. The V and J ends lost 5 bases and 2 bases, in that order; junction bases with no gene match: 5. Germline V gives CDR1 SEHNR, CDR2 FQNEAQ (reference sequence). CDR3 size: 17 residues.

The chain employs TRBV7-3 and TRBJ2-1, with D possibly being TRBD2 (5 bases). The CDR3 totals 14 residues. The germline V gene has CDR1 SGHTA and CDR2 FQGTGA. The V and J ends lost 5 bases and 0 bases respectively, with 8 bases between them. The CDR3 region has the DNA TGTGCCAGCAGCCCGAGGGCCTCCTACAATGAGCAGTTCTTC. This encodes CASSPRASYNEQFF.

This chain connects TRBV27 to TRBJ1-1; 10 bases match TRBD1. CDR1 is MNHEY, CDR2 SMNVEV, per germline (reference sequence). With V trimmed by 6 bases and J by 1 base, 5 bases remained unmatched. This CDR3 has 15 amino acids. The CDR3 loop is CASRGTGVTNTEAFF. CDR3 DNA: TGTGCCAGCAGGGGGACAGGGGTGACGAACACTGAAGCTTTCTTT.

The J gene is TRBJ1-4, the V gene TRBV6-5; D perhaps matches TRBD1 (6 bases). Germline values: CDR1 MNHEY, CDR2 SVGAGI. This CDR3 contains 11 residues. V was clipped by 8 bases and J by 8 bases, with 9 bases between them. CDR3: CASSQGEKLFF. DNA of the CDR3: TGTGCCAGCTCGCAGGGGGAAAAACTGTTTTTT.

The chain carries TRBV30 and TRBJ1-6, with TRBD1 identical over 9 bases. Germline CDR1 GTSNPN, CDR2 SVGIG (reference sequence). The junction had 6 bases not matched to a gene; V was cut back by 2 bases and J by 10 bases. The CDR3 runs to 14 residues. CDR3 sequence (DNA): TGTGCCTGGAGTCCCGGGACAGGGAGATCACCCCTCCACTTT. It encodes CAWSPGTGRSPLHF.

This chain uses TRBV11-2 with TRBJ2-2, with 8 bases lining up with TRBD1. The CDR3 consists of 17 residues. Trimming took 2 bases from V and 3 from J; bases not matched to a gene: 8. Germline V gives CDR1 SGHAT, CDR2 FQNNGV. The CDR3 sequence is CASSLPFGQGDTGELFF. The DNA for the CDR3 is TGTGCCAGCAGCTTACCGTTTGGACAGGGAGACACCGGGGAGCTGTTTTTT.

The gene calls are TRBV5-1 and TRBJ1-1; a weak D match, TRBD1 (6 bases). This CDR3 comprises 15 residues. Trimming removed 0 bases at V and 4 bases at J, with 13 bases between. Germline V lookup: CDR1 SGHRS, CDR2 YFSETQ. CDR3 nucleotide sequence: TGCGCCAGCAGCTTGGATGCAGGGGTCGGCACTGAAGCTTTCTTT. It is translated as CASSLDAGVGTEAFF.

The sample holds one count of this clone. This chain joins TRBV2 and TRBJ2-1; no clear D. CDR1 and CDR2 (germline): SNHLY, FYNNEI. V lost 2 bases, J lost 4 bases, and 6 bases lay in between. The CDR3 contains 13 residues. The CDR3 protein is CASSEREYNEQFF. The CDR3 DNA reads as TGTGCCAGCAGTGAAAGAGAGTACAATGAGCAGTTCTTC.

The gene calls are TRBV5-1 and TRBJ1-4; no clear D. CDR3 size: 15 residues. The germline V and J ends were trimmed by 3 bases and 0 bases, with 9 bases remaining between them. Germline CDR1 reads SGHRS; CDR2 reads YFSETQ. CDR3 sequence reads: CASSWTDATNEKLFF. The CDR3 nucleotides read TGCGCCAGCAGCTGGACTGACGCAACTAATGAAAAACTGTTTTTT.

This clone was detected only once. V is TRBV5-4 and J is TRBJ2-1; 10 positions agree with TRBD2. The trim removed 4 bases at V and 2 bases at J, leaving 3 bases unmatched. Germline CDR1 reads SGHNT; CDR2 reads YYREEE (reference sequence). This CDR3 comprises 15 residues. CDR3: CASSASGGAYNEQFF. In DNA, the CDR3 is TGTGCCAGCAGCGCAAGCGGGGGGGCCTACAATGAGCAGTTCTTC.

This chain uses TRBV7-8 with TRBJ1-5, with TRBD1 matching 9 bases. J was trimmed by 0 bases and V by 5 bases; bases with no gene match: 14. The CDR3 covers 19 residues. Germline loops: CDR1 SGHVS, CDR2 FQNEAQ. CDR3 in DNA: TGTGCCAGCAGCCCAACCCTAAGGACAGGGGCATATAGCAATCAGCCCCAGCATTTT. Amino acid sequence: CASSPTLRTGAYSNQPQHF.

This clone was seen once. The V call is TRBV6-1, the J call TRBJ1-5; the D is unclear. CDR3 length equals 13 residues. The germline CDR1 and CDR2 sequences are MNHNS and SASEGT. Trimming stripped 1 base from V and 5 bases from J, with 6 bases between. The CDR3, as DNA: TGTGCCAGCAGTGAAGATTGGCATCAGCCCCAGCATTTT. Translation: CASSEDWHQPQHF.

This chain connects TRBV5-6 to TRBJ2-4; 8 nucleotides align to TRBD1. With 2 bases clipped from V and 0 bases from J, the junction kept 4 bases outside the gene matches. CDR1 is SGHDT, CDR2 YYEEEE, per germline. CDR3 length: 16 residues. This chain's CDR3 is CASSFQGAIAKNIQYF. In DNA, the CDR3 is TGTGCCAGCAGCTTTCAGGGGGCGATAGCCAAAAACATTCAGTACTTC.

The V and J genes are TRBV28 and TRBJ2-5; D call uncertain. CDR3 length: 13 residues. CDR1 is MDHEN and CDR2 is SYDVKM in the germline V gene. Trimming cost V 1 base and J 5 bases, with 8 bases left between them. The CDR3 sequence is CASSLYYAETQYF. In DNA form, the CDR3 reads TGTGCCAGCAGTTTATATTACGCGGAGACCCAGTACTTC.

The V call is TRBV28, the J call TRBJ1-1; D is possibly TRBD1 (6 bases). CDR3 length: 14 amino acids. Germline V lookup: CDR1 MDHEN, CDR2 SYDVKM. V lost 2 bases and J lost 4, with 11 bases in between. CDR3 loop: CASSLTFRGTEAFF. Here the CDR3 DNA reads TGTGCCAGCAGTTTAACTTTCAGGGGCACTGAAGCTTTCTTT.

The rearrangement links TRBV6-6 to TRBJ1-4; tentative D call: TRBD1 (6 bases). The V end was cut by 7 bases, the J end by 7 bases, with 16 bases between. Germline loops: CDR1 MNHNY, CDR2 SVGAGI (reference sequence). The CDR3 contains 14 residues. The CDR3 loop is CASTSRGFGEKLFF. The CDR3 nucleotides read TGTGCCAGCACCTCAAGGGGGTTTGGTGAAAAACTGTTTTTT.